These 12 T cell receptor beta chains originate from one sample sequenced in a study of cytomegalovirus exposure and HLA in healthy donors. Researchers ran the PCR with 60 Vbeta and 13 Jbeta primers. Repertoires were generated with immunoSEQ multiplex PCR, while TCRdb's copy carries only in-frame clones and drops some. The repertoire holds about 55,000 clones, around three quarters seen once, with approximately 1.3% in the top ten. Sequenced input: PBMCs. The receptors come from a female donor in good health and CMV-seronegative.

This clone has just a few counts. The chain employs TRBV7-3 and TRBJ2-2; a weak D match, TRBD2 (5 bases). Germline CDR1 is SGHTA and CDR2 is FQGTGA. V was trimmed by 1 base and J by 0 bases, leaving 9 bases between them. The CDR3 is 16 amino acids. The DNA of the CDR3 is TGTGCCAGCAGCTTAAAGGGAGCGGCGAACACCGGGGAGCTGTTTTTT. Amino acid sequence: CASSLKGAANTGELFF.

The chain couples TRBV5-5 to TRBJ2-5, with TRBD2 identical over 9 bases. CDR1 is SGHKS, CDR2 YYEKEE, per germline (reference sequence). The CDR3 is made up of 15 amino acids. With 0 bases clipped from V and 3 bases from J, the junction kept 3 bases outside the gene matches. The CDR3 region is CASSLVSGRKETQYF. Written as DNA, the CDR3 is TGTGCCAGCAGCTTGGTTAGCGGGAGAAAAGAGACCCAGTACTTC.

The chain is built from TRBV19 and TRBJ1-2; D gene uncertain. V lost 3 bases and J lost 0, with 5 bases in between. Germline-derived CDR1 and CDR2 are LNHDA and SQIVND (reference sequence). CDR3 length: 13 amino acids. The CDR3 DNA is TGTGCCAGTAGTATCGACACTAACTATGGCTACACCTTC. Protein: CASSIDTNYGYTF.

V is TRBV19 and J is TRBJ1-5; D is possibly TRBD1 (5 bases). V was cut by 3 bases and J by 6 bases, with 15 bases left in between. This CDR3 contains 15 residues. Germline V lookup: CDR1 LNHDA, CDR2 SQIVND (reference sequence). The CDR3 DNA follows: TGTGCCAGTAGTATTATGGGCGGGGCAAGTCAGCCCCAGCATTTT. Its protein is CASSIMGGASQPQHF.

This chain uses TRBV5-1 with TRBJ2-2; D is ambiguous. From germline, CDR1 is SGHRS and CDR2 YFSETQ. The V end lost 0 bases, the J end lost 0 bases, and 9 bases lay between the germline ends. The CDR3 covers 16 residues. The CDR3 DNA reads TGCGCCAGCAGCTTGGCCGTTGTCGCGAACACCGGGGAGCTGTTTTTT. Translation: CASSLAVVANTGELFF.

This clone was picked up a small number of times. V and J are TRBV7-6 and TRBJ1-2; 7 bases are a match to TRBD1. This CDR3 has 15 residues. The germline V gene encodes CDR1 SGHVS and CDR2 FNYEAQ. Losses at the gene ends were 5 bases for V and 5 bases for J; bases not matched to a gene: 11. The DNA of the CDR3 is TGTGCCAGCAGCCCCGGGACAGTAGCCTTTTATGGCTACACCTTC. Amino acid sequence: CASSPGTVAFYGYTF.

This clone was recorded only once. V and J are TRBV6-5 and TRBJ2-3; TRBD1 matches at 7 bases. The V gene end was trimmed by 2 bases and the J gene end by 4 bases; junction bases not matched to a gene: 9. CDR1 MNHEY and CDR2 SVGAGI come from the germline V gene. The CDR3 runs to 16 residues. The CDR3 loop is CASSYARQGSSDTQYF. CDR3 coding DNA: TGTGCCAGCAGTTACGCGAGACAGGGAAGTTCAGATACGCAGTATTTT.

The chain is built from TRBV5-4 and TRBJ1-2, with 8 bases fitting TRBD1. Germline lookup yields CDR1 SGHNT and CDR2 YYREEE (reference sequence). The CDR3 has 13 amino acids. Trimming removed 5 bases from V and 5 bases from J; junction bases left unmatched: 5. As DNA, the CDR3 is TGTGCCAGCAGATCCGGGACAGGTTATGGCTACACCTTC. As protein: CASRSGTGYGYTF.

This clone was detected a few times. V usage is TRBV7-9 and J usage is TRBJ1-4; 7 nucleotides align to TRBD1. V was pared by 5 bases and J by 0 bases, with 6 bases of the junction left unmatched. This CDR3 has 16 residues. Germline V CDR1 and CDR2: SEHNR, FQNEAQ (reference sequence). CDR3 sequence (DNA): TGTGCCAGCAGCACAGGACAGGCCGCAACTAATGAAAAACTGTTTTTT. It translates to CASSTGQAATNEKLFF.

This clone qualifies as medium-sized. This chain connects TRBV5-5 to TRBJ2-1; D not resolved. V lost 0 bases and J lost 4, with 5 bases in between. The CDR3 has 13 residues. Germline V lookup: CDR1 SGHKS, CDR2 YYEKEE (reference sequence). For the CDR3, the DNA is TGTGCCAGCAGCTTGGACAGTTACAATGAGCAGTTCTTC. This codes for CASSLDSYNEQFF.

The CDR3 DNA is TGTGCCAGCAGCTTAAGACTAGCGGTCCTCAATGAGCAGTTCTTC. Residues: CASSLRLAVLNEQFF. The chain employs TRBV7-3 and TRBJ2-1; 9 nucleotides line up with TRBD2. The CDR3 totals 15 residues. J was trimmed by 6 bases and V by 1 base; bases with no gene match: 4. Per the germline V gene, CDR1 is SGHTA and CDR2 is FQGTGA. Variable domain in full (rest from reference TRBV7-3 and TRBJ2-1): GAGVSQTPSNKVTEKGKYVELRCDPISGHTALYWYRQSLGQGPEFLIYFQGTGAADDSGLPNDRFFAVRPEGSVSTLKIQRTERGDSAVYLCASSLRLAVLNEQFFGPGTRLTVL.

V and J are TRBV7-8 and TRBJ2-5, with D maybe TRBD2 (6 bases). The germline V gene has CDR1 SGHVS and CDR2 FQNEAQ. The CDR3 runs to 17 residues. Deletions cut 5 bases from V and 3 bases from J, with 22 bases between. Here the CDR3 reads CASSPYFLAGTEETQYF. CDR3 DNA sequence: TGTGCCAGCAGCCCATATTTCCTTGCGGGGACCGAAGAGACCCAGTACTTC.